The 32 T cell receptor beta chains below all came from one sample that was sequenced in a study of breast tumors, draining lymph nodes, adjacent tissues. TCRdb ran MiXCR on the multiplex PCR reads and lists one entry per CDR3 protein. The sample records 90,000 to 120,000 distinct CDR3 sequences, about 20% being singletons. Axillary draining lymph nodes of breast cancer patients supplied the node samples. The sample was axillary lymph node tissue. Every receptor here comes from a female donor with breast cancer. Some clones in this sample may be carry-over from other donors' samples.

Ten or more counts support this clonotype. This chain connects TRBV7-9 to TRBJ1-2; D is undetermined. V was cut by 2 bases and J by 3 bases, with 7 bases left in between. The CDR3 is 13 residues long. The germline CDR1 and CDR2 sequences are SEHNR and FQNEAQ (reference sequence). CDR3 coding DNA: TGTGCCAGCAGCTTAAACCCTTACTATGGCTACACCTTC. It translates to CASSLNPYYGYTF.

The sample holds a few counts of this clonotype. The V and J genes are TRBV28 and TRBJ2-7, with 7 bases matching TRBD2. Germline V gives CDR1 MDHEN, CDR2 SYDVKM. The CDR3 extends over 16 amino acids. V was pared by 5 bases and J by 2 bases, with 12 bases of the junction left unmatched. This CDR3 is CASSRPFGGRAYEQYF. In DNA form, the CDR3 reads TGTGCCAGCAGTCGACCTTTCGGCGGGAGAGCCTACGAGCAGTACTTC.

In regard to this clonotype: The junction shows a germline mismatch at one end, possibly a read error. J is TRBJ2-7 and V is TRBV7-7; D remains ambiguous. Germline CDR1 and CDR2: SSHAT and FNYEAQ (reference sequence). The CDR3 loop spans 13 amino acids. CDR3 region: CAGSSKPHSEQCF. The CDR3, as DNA: TGTGCCGGCAGCTCCAAACCCCACTCCGAGCAGTGCTTC.

J is TRBJ2-2 and V is TRBV28; tentatively, D is TRBD2 (6 bases). The CDR3 length is 16 residues. Germline V gives CDR1 MDHEN, CDR2 SYDVKM. V lost 7 bases, J lost 0 bases, and 15 bases lay in between. Here the CDR3 DNA reads TGTGCCAGCATCCCCTGGGGACTGACGAACACCGGGGAGCTGTTTTTT. It specifies CASIPWGLTNTGELFF.

On this clonotype: A much larger clonotype is one base distant, so this may be a read error. The conserved phenylalanine or tryptophan normally closing the CDR3 is absent here, so this likely arose from a read error. The chain is built from TRBV6-5 and TRBJ2-5; the D gene is possibly TRBD1 (6 bases). There are 13 residues in the CDR3. In germline, CDR1 is MNHEY, CDR2 SVGAGI. Deletions cut 6 bases from V and 1 base from J, with 9 bases between. In DNA form, the CDR3 reads TGTGCCAGCAGCCGACAGGTCCAAGAGACCCAGTACTCC. Protein sequence: CASSRQVQETQYS.

A word on this clonotype: A read error is possible here, since a much larger clone lies one base away. V and J are TRBV9 and TRBJ1-3; D possibly corresponds to TRBD1 (6 bases). Deletions cut 0 bases from V and 9 bases from J, with 16 bases between. The CDR3 extends over 15 amino acids. Per the germline V gene, CDR1 is SGDLS and CDR2 is YYNGEE. The CDR3 sequence: CASSVDTGQGSTIYF. The CDR3 nucleotides read TGTGCCAGCAGCGTAGATACCGGCCAGGGGAGCACCATATATTTT.

Regarding this clonotype: Given a much more abundant clone one base away, this may be a read error. This chain uses TRBV9 with TRBJ1-2; the D is unclear. Trimming took 4 bases from V and 4 from J, leaving 14 bases between them. Germline loops: CDR1 SGDLS, CDR2 YYNGEE. CDR3 length: 14 residues. The CDR3, as DNA: TGTGCCAGCAGCAATTGGGAAACCCTCTATGGCTACACCTTC. It codes for CASSNWETLYGYTF.

This clonotype occurred many times. The rearrangement joins TRBV30 to TRBJ1-4; D call uncertain. From germline, CDR1 is GTSNPN and CDR2 SVGIG (reference sequence). This CDR3 spans 12 amino acids. The ends were cut back, 4 bases at V and 6 bases at J, with 9 bases in the middle. The CDR3 loop is CAWTGNDEKLFF. The CDR3 DNA sequence: TGTGCCTGGACGGGGAACGATGAAAAACTGTTTTTT.

A remark on this clonotype: A read error may be the cause here, since a much bigger clone is one base away. CDR3 protein: CASCGGPYNEQFF. CDR3 nucleotide sequence: TGTGCCAGCTGCGGGGGGCCTTACAATGAGCAGTTCTTC. V usage is TRBV9 and J usage is TRBJ2-1; 8 nucleotides match TRBD2. CDR3 length equals 13 residues. Germline V CDR1 and CDR2: SGDLS, YYNGEE. The V segment lost 7 bases and the J segment 4 bases; nucleotides outside the gene matches: 4.

J is TRBJ2-1 and V is TRBV20-1; 11 nucleotides agree with TRBD2. Germline V gene lookup returns CDR1 DFQATT and CDR2 SNEGSKA (reference sequence). This CDR3 region has 13 residues. After removal of 8 bases from V and 5 bases from J, the junction contained 5 bases not matched to a gene. CDR3 coding DNA: TGCAGTCCAAGACTAGCGGGAAACAATGAGCAGTTCTTC. It is translated as CSPRLAGNNEQFF.

Ten or more counts support this clonotype. The chain's CDR3 is CSAATGTQSRGYTF. CDR3 in DNA: TGCAGTGCTGCTACCGGGACTCAAAGCCGGGGCTACACCTTC. The chain is built from TRBV20-1 and TRBJ1-2; maybe TRBD1 (5 bases). CDR1 DFQATT and CDR2 SNEGSKA come from the germline V gene (reference sequence). The CDR3 runs 14 residues. Trimming removed 5 bases at V and 8 bases at J, with 21 bases between.

The CDR3 protein is CASSSTGLGTEAFF. CDR3 in DNA: TGCGCCAGCAGCTCAACAGGGTTAGGGACTGAAGCTTTCTTT. The chain joins TRBV5-1 to TRBJ1-1; TRBD1 is a possible D gene (6 bases). The CDR3 runs 14 residues. With 3 bases removed from V and 5 bases from J, the gap between germline ends came to 14 bases. Germline CDR1 SGHRS, CDR2 YFSETQ.

The chain joins TRBV7-3 to TRBJ2-5; TRBD2 matches at 8 bases. Germline CDR1 SGHTA, CDR2 FQGTGA. The CDR3 is made up of 15 amino acids. Unmatched junction bases numbered 10, after V lost 5 bases and J lost 5 bases. CDR3 nucleotides: TGTGCCAGCAGCCAAGGAAGCGGGAGATCGGAGACCCAGTACTTC. Translation: CASSQGSGRSETQYF.

This clonotype was seen many times. The chain is built from TRBV7-2 and TRBJ1-6; D is ambiguous. V was shortened by 2 bases and J by 10 bases, with 6 bases between the two germline ends. The CDR3 covers 12 residues. The germline V gene encodes CDR1 SGHTA and CDR2 FQGNSA. CDR3 nucleotide sequence: TGTGCCAGCAGCTTATTGGCGTCACCCCTCCACTTT. Amino acid sequence: CASSLLASPLHF.

V is TRBV6-6 and J is TRBJ2-4; 8 nucleotides line up with TRBD1. With V trimmed by 8 bases and J by 3 bases, 9 bases remained unmatched. The germline V gene has CDR1 MNHNY and CDR2 SVGAGI (reference sequence). The CDR3 extends over 15 amino acids. CDR3 in amino acids: CASGVQGANKNIQYF. CDR3 in DNA: TGTGCCAGCGGGGTGCAGGGGGCGAACAAAAACATTCAGTACTTC.

This clonotype appeared many times. V and J are TRBV3-1 and TRBJ2-5, with 7 nucleotides matching TRBD2. The CDR3 length is 13 residues. Trimming cost V 4 bases and J 2 bases; bases outside gene matches: 1. Germline CDR1 and CDR2: LGHDT and YNNKEL (reference sequence). CDR3 sequence reads: CASSRTRQETQYF. The CDR3 coding sequence is TGTGCCAGCAGCCGGACTAGACAAGAGACCCAGTACTTC.

This clonotype was observed a handful of times. The chain has TRBV3-1 and TRBJ2-1, with D possibly TRBD2 on 5 matching bases. With 4 bases removed from V and 0 bases from J, the gap between germline ends came to 13 bases. Germline V gene lookup returns CDR1 LGHDT and CDR2 YNNKEL (reference sequence). The CDR3 spans 16 residues. The CDR3 sequence is CASSPVASPSYNEQFF. CDR3 DNA sequence: TGTGCCAGCAGCCCGGTAGCGTCACCCTCCTACAATGAGCAGTTCTTC.

This rearrangement joins TRBV3-1 to TRBJ1-2; no clear D gene. CDR1 LGHDT and CDR2 YNNKEL come from the germline V gene (reference sequence). This CDR3 spans 12 amino acids. This chain's CDR3 is CVSSKTGYGYTF. In DNA, the CDR3 is TGTGTTTCCTCCAAGACGGGCTATGGCTACACCTTC.

This clonotype was counted ten times or more. The V call is TRBV27, the J call TRBJ2-5; D is unresolved. Looked up from germline, CDR1 is MNHEY and CDR2 is SMNVEV (reference sequence). Deletions cut 2 bases from V and 4 bases from J, with 8 bases between. The CDR3 spans 13 residues. CDR3 protein: CASSLNSRETQYF. As DNA, the CDR3 is TGTGCCAGCAGTTTAAACAGCCGAGAGACCCAGTACTTC.

A note on this clonotype: A much larger clone differs by one base, so this may be a read error. The chain employs TRBV20-1 and TRBJ2-1, with D possibly TRBD2 on 7 matching bases. The CDR3 consists of 16 residues. Germline lookup yields CDR1 DFQATT and CDR2 SNEGSKA (reference sequence). V lost 3 bases, J lost 3 bases, and 18 bases lay in between. The CDR3 nucleotides read TGCAGTGCTAGTCTTCGGGGGGCGAGGAGCTACAATGAGCAGTTCTTC. This gives the protein CSASLRGARSYNEQFF.

This rearrangement joins TRBV28 to TRBJ1-2; D is possibly TRBD1 (5 bases). Per germline, CDR1 MDHEN and CDR2 SYDVKM. The V end lost 2 bases, the J end lost 4 bases, and 11 bases lay between the germline ends. This CDR3 is 14 amino acids long. CDR3 DNA: TGTGCCAGCAGTTTAGTAGGGGACGGCTATGGCTACACCTTC. Translating it yields CASSLVGDGYGYTF.

At least ten counts were recorded for this clonotype. V is TRBV19 and J is TRBJ1-5; D is uncertain. The V gene lost 4 bases and the J gene lost 4 bases, with 8 bases spanning the gap. The CDR3 has 13 residues. Germline V gene sequence: CDR1 LNHDA, CDR2 SQIVND (reference sequence). CDR3 protein: CASSTEGNQPQHF. DNA for the CDR3: TGTGCCAGTAGTACAGAGGGAAATCAGCCCCAGCATTTT.

This clonotype showed up many times. V and J are TRBV20-1 and TRBJ1-6, with 8 bases that match TRBD1. V shed 2 bases, J shed 15 bases, and the junction held 15 bases outside the gene matches. The CDR3 covers 15 residues. The germline V gene encodes CDR1 DFQATT and CDR2 SNEGSKA (reference sequence). The CDR3 coding sequence is TGCAGTGCTAGAACCCGGGGGGGTAGAGGACAGGGCCTCCACTTT. Amino acids: CSARTRGGRGQGLHF.

This clonotype showed up many times. The chain recombines TRBV24-1 with TRBJ2-1; a weak D match, TRBD2 (6 bases). Germline CDR1 KGHDR, CDR2 SFDVKD. This CDR3 has 14 residues. V was shortened by 1 base and J by 6 bases, with 9 bases between the two germline ends. The CDR3 loop is CATSDFLGGNEQFF. The CDR3 DNA follows: TGTGCCACCAGTGATTTTTTGGGAGGCAATGAGCAGTTCTTC.

The chain links TRBV3-1 to TRBJ1-1; D uncertain. The germline CDR1 and CDR2 sequences are LGHDT and YNNKEL (reference sequence). V lost 1 base and J lost 9, with 12 bases in between. The CDR3 sequence is 13 residues long. As DNA, the CDR3 is TGTGCCAGCAGCCAAGTGACGGGGAGGCAAGCTTTCTTT. Translation: CASSQVTGRQAFF.

The sample holds many counts of this clonotype. The chain joins TRBV30 to TRBJ2-7; no reliable D call. The CDR3 totals 13 residues. Per germline, CDR1 GTSNPN and CDR2 SVGIG (reference sequence). Trimming shortened V by 2 bases and J by 6 bases, and 14 bases separated the two germline ends. The CDR3 DNA sequence: TGTGCCTGGAGTATAGCCCAACCGGCCGAGCAGTACTTC. This encodes CAWSIAQPAEQYF.

The V call is TRBV20-1, the J call TRBJ1-1; 9 bases are shared with TRBD1. The CDR3 totals 14 residues. The germline V gene has CDR1 DFQATT and CDR2 SNEGSKA (reference sequence). Germline trimming cut 5 bases from V and 2 bases from J; bases unmatched to any gene: 6. DNA of the CDR3: TGCAGTGCTTACGGACAGGGGCATAACACTGAAGCTTTCTTT. This codes for CSAYGQGHNTEAFF.

Notes on this clonotype: Possible read error: a much larger clone is one base away. The chain has TRBV20-1 and TRBJ2-5, with D hard to call. The length of the CDR3 is 11 residues. Per germline, CDR1 DFQATT and CDR2 SNEGSKA (reference sequence). CDR3 sequence reads: CRVVGTPAQYF. CDR3 DNA: TGCAGGGTCGTTGGTACCCCGGCCCAGTACTTC.

The sample holds many counts of this clonotype. The chain employs TRBV7-9 and TRBJ2-7; 7 nucleotides agree with TRBD1. The V gene end was trimmed by 5 bases and the J gene end by 5 bases; junction bases not matched to a gene: 9. The CDR3 spans 14 residues. The germline CDR1 and CDR2 sequences are SEHNR and FQNEAQ (reference sequence). DNA for the CDR3: TGTGCCAGCAGCAACTACAGGGGAAGGGACGAGCAGTACTTC. Its translation: CASSNYRGRDEQYF.

This clonotype was detected a few times. The chain links TRBV7-3 to TRBJ2-6; D not resolved. The CDR3 totals 19 residues. Germline V gene lookup returns CDR1 SGHTA and CDR2 FQGTGA. V lost 5 bases to trimming and J lost 0 bases, with 20 bases between them. CDR3 residues: CASSLSWIGFPSGANVLTF. The CDR3 coding sequence is TGTGCCAGCAGCCTCTCCTGGATAGGATTCCCCTCTGGGGCCAACGTCCTGACTTTC. Based on the CDR3 plus reference TRBV7-3 and TRBJ2-6, the full variable domain is GAGVSQTPSNKVTEKGKYVELRCDPISGHTALYWYRQSLGQGPEFLIYFQGTGAADDSGLPNDRFFAVRPEGSVSTLKIQRTERGDSAVYLCASSLSWIGFPSGANVLTFGAGSRLTVL.

On this clonotype itself: This may stem from a read error, because a much larger clone lies one nucleotide away. The chain employs TRBV6-5 and TRBJ2-7, with D possibly TRBD1 on 5 matching bases. There are 15 residues in the CDR3. CDR1 and CDR2 (germline): MNHEY, SVGAGI. This chain's CDR3 is CASSPDSLYSCEQYF. In DNA form, the CDR3 reads TGTGCCAGCAGCCCCGACAGCCTCTACTCCTGCGAGCAGTACTTC.

The rearrangement uses TRBV20-1 and TRBJ1-6, with 8 bases aligning to TRBD1. This CDR3 is 15 amino acids long. Per germline, CDR1 DFQATT and CDR2 SNEGSKA (reference sequence). V lost 2 bases to trimming and J lost 18 bases; unmatched junction nucleotides: 18. CDR3 region: CSARTWGGRGQGPHF. In DNA form, the CDR3 reads TGCAGTGCTAGAACCTGGGGGGGTAGAGGACAGGGCCCCCACTTT.